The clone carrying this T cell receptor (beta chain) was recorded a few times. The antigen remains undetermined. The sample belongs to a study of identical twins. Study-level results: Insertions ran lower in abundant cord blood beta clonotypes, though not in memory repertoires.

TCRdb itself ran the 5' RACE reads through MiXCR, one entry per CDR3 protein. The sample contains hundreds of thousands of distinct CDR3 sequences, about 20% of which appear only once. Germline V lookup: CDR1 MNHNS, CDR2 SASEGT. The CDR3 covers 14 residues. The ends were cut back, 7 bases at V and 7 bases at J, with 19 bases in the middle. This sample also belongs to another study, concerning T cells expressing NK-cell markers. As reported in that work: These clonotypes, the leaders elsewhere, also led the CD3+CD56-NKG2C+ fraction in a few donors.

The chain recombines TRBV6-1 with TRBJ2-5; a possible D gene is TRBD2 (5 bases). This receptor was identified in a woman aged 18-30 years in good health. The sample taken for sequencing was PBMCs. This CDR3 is CASTAGRLRLTQYF. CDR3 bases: TGTGCCAGCACCGCGGGCAGGTTGAGGTTGACCCAGTACTTC.